These T cell receptor beta chains were read from a single sample in a study of neurological immune-mediated disorders. TCRdb analysed the 5' RACE reads with MiXCR anew, one entry per CDR3 protein. This sample has tens of thousands of distinct CDR3 sequences; about 6.3% occur once, and the top ten carry about 0.54%. Sequenced sample: CD4+ T cells from blood. The receptors originated from a woman aged 40-49 years in good health. The CDR3 runs from the conserved cysteine through the conserved F or W. Fields, in order: J gene, V gene, clone size, D gene, CDR3 DNA, CDR3 protein. A D gene is named only where the DNA matches it firmly. A row's size may be missing; if present it is once, few, many or a size class.

>TRBJ1-1|TRBV4-1|many|TRBD1
TGCGCCAGCAGCCACCCGACAGGGGCGGGTGAAGCTTTCTTT
CASSHPTGAGEAFF
>TRBJ2-3|TRBV24-1|many|TRBD2
TGTGCCACCAGTGATTCGACTAGCGGGGCCCTGGATACGCAGTATTTT
CATSDSTSGALDTQYF
>TRBJ1-2|TRBV5-5|many|-
TGTGCCAGCAGCTTGGTAGTGGCACCGACATCGGGCTACACCTTC
CASSLVVAPTSGYTF
>TRBJ2-1|TRBV20-1|many|-
TGCAGTGCTAGCAGCCAGGTCAATGAGCAGTTCTTC
CSASSQVNEQFF
>TRBJ2-1|TRBV7-9|many|-
TGTGCCAGTGGACGGGCAGGGTTGGCAGGCGAGCAGTTCTTC
CASGRAGLAGEQFF
>TRBJ1-2|TRBV4-1|many|-
TGCGCCAGCAGCCAAGTAGGAGGAGTGGGGAACTATGGCTACACCTTC
CASSQVGGVGNYGYTF
>TRBJ1-4|TRBV7-9|many|-
TGTGCCAGCAGCTTAGCGGGTGCGGGGGAAAAACTGTTTTTT
CASSLAGAGEKLFF
>TRBJ1-1|TRBV10-2|-|-
TGCGCCAGCAGCCCCTCCGGGACAACAGCTTTCTTT
CASSPSGTTAFF
>TRBJ2-1|TRBV7-3|many|-
TGTGCCAGCAGCTTATCTCCTTTCTACGACAATGAGCAGTTCTTC
CASSLSPFYDNEQFF
>TRBJ2-1|TRBV27|few|TRBD2
TGTGCCAGCAGTTTGGAACTAGCGGAGTGGGATGAGCAGTTCTTC
CASSLELAEWDEQFF
>TRBJ2-3|TRBV10-2|many|TRBD2
TGCGCCAGCAGAGGACTAGCGGGAGAAGATACGCAGTATTTT
CASRGLAGEDTQYF
>TRBJ2-1|TRBV3-1|many|TRBD2
TGTGCCAGCAGCGCAAGGAGCGGGAATACTCCTTGGAATGAGCAGTTCTTC
CASSARSGNTPWNEQFF
>TRBJ2-3|TRBV20-1|many|TRBD2
TGCAGTGCTAGCCCACTAGCGGGCATCACAGATACGCAGTATTTT
CSASPLAGITDTQYF
>TRBJ2-1|TRBV7-8|many|-
TGTGCCAGCAGCTTTCCAGACAATGAGCAGTTCTTC
CASSFPDNEQFF
>TRBJ2-2|TRBV7-2|many|TRBD1
TGTGCCAGCAGCCCAAGAGGGGGCGTGGACACCGGGGAGCTGTTTTTT
CASSPRGGVDTGELFF
>TRBJ2-1|TRBV5-1|many|TRBD2
TGCGCCAGCAGCTGGTTACTAGCGGGAGGTCACAATGAGCAGTTCTTC
CASSWLLAGGHNEQFF
>TRBJ2-1|TRBV4-3|many|TRBD2
TGCGCCAGCAGCCAAGCCGGGAGGGGGTATGAGCAGTTCTTC
CASSQAGRGYEQFF
>TRBJ2-3|TRBV7-9|many|-
TGTGCCAGCAGCTTAGCAAGCGGGAGCACAGATACGCAGTATTTT
CASSLASGSTDTQYF
>TRBJ2-1|TRBV20-1|many|-
TGCAGTGCCTTATGGAGGGCGCAGTTCTTC
CSALWRAQFF
>TRBJ1-1|TRBV7-9|-|-
TGTGCCAGCAGCTTAGTATTGCCTGAAGCTTTCTTT
CASSLVLPEAFF
>TRBJ2-3|TRBV20-1|many|-
TGCAGTGCTAGCAACGTAGGCGTCAGCACAGATACGCAGTATTTT
CSASNVGVSTDTQYF
>TRBJ1-2|TRBV20-1|many|-
TGCAGTGCTAGAGACCCCCTACAGGGAACCTATGGCTACACCTTC
CSARDPLQGTYGYTF
>TRBJ1-6|TRBV5-1|many|-
TGCGCCAGCAGACCAGGGGAGGAATCACCCCTCCACTTT
CASRPGEESPLHF
>TRBJ2-3|TRBV7-2|many|-
TGTGCCAGCAGCACCCAGATTGGAGATACGCAGTATTTT
CASSTQIGDTQYF